A selection of T cell receptor beta chains follows, all from one sample in a study of metastatic and nonmetastatic thyroid tumors. TCRdb re-called the PCR reads via MiXCR. The sample has approximately 28,000 clones, about 24% seen once; the top ten hold roughly 14%. Sequencing input: blood. These receptors all come from a female donor with papillary thyroid cancer or a benign thyroid nodule (not recorded which). Some clones in this sample may be carry-over from other donors' samples. Both conserved end residues are part of each CDR3. A D gene is named only where the DNA matches it firmly. Size is stated for part of the rows, as once, few or many counts, or as a class when the clone is expanded.

10	.	few	TRBJ1-2	TRBV28	CASGVRGYTF	TGTGCCAGCGGAGTTCGTGGATACACCTTC
13	.	many	TRBJ2-3	TRBV7-2	CASSPQGTDTQYF	TGTGCCAGCAGCCCACAGGGCACAGATACGCAGTATTTT
13	TRBD2	many	TRBJ2-1	TRBV19	CASSLGLADEQFF	TGTGCCAGTAGTCTGGGACTAGCGGATGAGCAGTTCTTC
17	.	many	TRBJ2-1	TRBV20-1	CSARTSDTGSGFNEQFF	TGCAGTGCTCGCACGAGTGATACAGGGTCCGGGTTCAATGAGCAGTTCTTC
15	.	many	TRBJ1-1	TRBV6-6	CASSYQLRAYTEAFF	TGTGCCAGCAGTTACCAACTCAGGGCGTACACTGAAGCTTTCTTT
14	TRBD2	.	TRBJ2-1	TRBV12-5	CASGFGLARAEQFF	TGTGCTAGTGGTTTCGGACTAGCGAGGGCTGAGCAGTTCTTC
14	.	many	TRBJ1-4	TRBV15	CATSRVSQNEKLFF	TGTGCCACCAGCAGAGTGAGTCAGAATGAAAAACTGTTTTTT
14	.	.	TRBJ2-7	TRBV18	CASSPGGIPPEQYF	TGTGCCAGCTCACCAGGCGGGATCCCCCCCGAGCAGTACTTT
16	.	.	TRBJ1-4	TRBV15	CATSRDWQGLGEKLFF	TGTGCCACCAGCAGAGATTGGCAGGGGCTTGGTGAAAAACTGTTTTTT
16	TRBD2	medium-sized	TRBJ2-7	TRBV11-2	CASSPGTGGTSDEQYF	TGTGCCAGCAGCCCCGGAACAGGGGGGACTAGCGACGAGCAGTACTTC
17	.	many	TRBJ1-5	TRBV19	CASSINLDSTGDQPQHF	TGTGCCAGTAGTATAAATTTGGACAGCACTGGGGATCAGCCCCAGCATTTT
14	.	many	TRBJ1-2	TRBV11-2	CASQPTGDNYGYTF	TGTGCCAGCCAACCGACAGGAGACAACTATGGCTACACCTTC
12	.	many	TRBJ1-2	TRBV29-1	CSVEAGHYGYTF	TGCAGCGTTGAGGCAGGTCACTATGGCTACACCTTC
14	.	.	TRBJ2-2	TRBV30	CAWSTSPHTGELFF	TGTGCCTGGAGTACCTCCCCGCACACCGGGGAGCTGTTTTTT
15	.	many	TRBJ1-1	TRBV5-6	CASSLEGWEEREAFF	TGTGCCAGCAGCTTGGAAGGCTGGGAGGAACGTGAAGCTTTCTTT
16	.	.	TRBJ2-7	TRBV6-2/TRBV6-3	CASSSPRAHLSYEQYF	TGTGCCAGCAGTTCTCCCCGCGCACATCTTTCCTACGAGCAGTACTTC
17	.	many	TRBJ2-3	TRBV20-1	CSARDPSWQASTDTQYF	TGCAGTGCTAGAGATCCGTCTTGGCAGGCTAGCACAGATACGCAGTATTTT
15	.	once	TRBJ2-7	TRBV20-1	CSARDLTRSSYEQYF	TGCAGTGCTAGAGATTTGACTAGGAGCTCCTACGAGCAGTACTTC
13	.	few	TRBJ2-2	TRBV11-2	CASSPRTNGELFF	TGTGCCAGCAGCCCCCGGACAAATGGGGAGCTGTTTTTT
15	TRBD1	few	TRBJ2-5	TRBV28	CASSLYTGGEETQYF	TGTGCCAGCAGTTTATATACAGGGGGAGAAGAGACCCAGTACTTC
15	TRBD1	many	TRBJ1-1	TRBV24-1	CAVSRDRGFYTEAFF	TGTGCCGTAAGCCGGGACAGGGGATTTTACACTGAAGCTTTCTTT
15	TRBD1	.	TRBJ1-6	TRBV20-1	CSALSLGQPNSPLHF	TGCAGTGCTTTGAGTCTGGGACAGCCCAATTCACCCCTCCACTTT
16	.	many	TRBJ2-1	TRBV12-3/TRBV12-4	CASSLEWRSSYNEQFF	TGTGCCAGCAGTTTAGAGTGGAGGAGCTCCTACAATGAGCAGTTCTTC
15	.	few	TRBJ1-2	TRBV25-1	CASSPPGGLGYGYTF	TGTGCCAGCAGTCCTCCGGGGGGTCTAGGCTATGGCTACACCTTC
14	TRBD1	many	TRBJ2-7	TRBV14	CASSQDLTGVEQYF	TGTGCCAGCAGCCAAGACCTTACAGGGGTCGAGCAGTACTTC
10	.	few	TRBJ2-6	TRBV6-1	CLSGANVLTF	TGCCTCTCTGGGGCCAACGTCCTGACTTTC
15	TRBD1	many	TRBJ2-5	TRBV6-5	CASSYSGQGGETQYF	TGTGCCAGCAGTTACTCGGGACAGGGGGGAGAGACCCAGTACTTC
13	.	large	TRBJ2-3	TRBV19	CASNAGRTDTQYF	TGTGCCAGTAATGCAGGGCGCACAGATACGCAGTATTTT
15	TRBD1	.	TRBJ1-1	TRBV7-4	CASSRDRTMNTEAFF	TGTGCCAGCAGCCGGGACAGAACAATGAACACTGAAGCTTTCTTT
15	.	few	TRBJ2-1	TRBV6-2/TRBV6-3	CASSPLGGAGNEQFF	TGTGCCAGCAGTCCCTTGGGGGGAGCCGGTAATGAGCAGTTCTTC
18	TRBD2	many	TRBJ2-3	TRBV11-2	CASSPQTSGRGVADTQYF	TGTGCCAGCAGCCCTCAGACTAGCGGGAGGGGTGTCGCAGATACGCAGTATTTT
13	.	medium-sized	TRBJ2-1	TRBV4-3	CASSQDRRPEQFF	TGCGCCAGCAGCCAAGATAGGCGTCCTGAGCAGTTCTTC
14	.	.	TRBJ2-7	TRBV15	CATSTGLYSYEQYF	TGTGCCACCAGCACAGGACTGTACTCCTACGAGCAGTACTTC
15	TRBD2	once	TRBJ2-7	TRBV5-4	CASIASGRAEGEQYF	TGTGCCAGCATCGCTAGCGGGAGGGCCGAGGGCGAGCAATACTTC
14	TRBD2	.	TRBJ2-7	TRBV6-1	CASSWTSDSYEQYF	TGTGCCAGCAGCTGGACTAGCGACTCCTACGAGCAGTACTTC
20	.	many	TRBJ1-4	TRBV5-1	CASSLDAMISQGLVDEKLLF	TGCGCCAGCAGCCTGGACGCTATGATTTCCCAGGGTTTGGTCGATGAAAAACTGCTTTTT
14	.	.	TRBJ1-2	TRBV5-1	CASSLGPSTGGYTF	TGCGCCAGCAGCTTGGGCCCCTCTACGGGTGGCTACACCTTC
16	.	many	TRBJ1-1	TRBV14	CASSQGVRGRNTEAFF	TGTGCCAGCAGCCAAGGAGTTCGAGGGAGGAACACTGAAGCTTTCTTT
16	TRBD2	many	TRBJ2-1	TRBV5-1	CASSLGGTSSYNEQFF	TGCGCCAGCAGCTTGGGGGGGACTAGCTCCTACAATGAGCAGTTCTTC
15	TRBD2	.	TRBJ2-7	TRBV11-2	CASSLLAGGTYEQYF	TGTGCCAGCAGCCTGCTAGCGGGAGGGACCTACGAGCAGTACTTC
19	.	many	TRBJ2-3	TRBV21-1	CASSTRPGLAGSLADTQYF	TGTGCCAGCAGCACTCGACCGGGACTAGCGGGATCTCTCGCAGATACGCAGTATTTT
15	TRBD2	many	TRBJ2-1	TRBV6-1	CASSDTSGRRNEQFF	TGTGCCAGCAGTGACACTAGCGGGAGACGGAATGAGCAGTTCTTC
14	.	.	TRBJ1-5	TRBV24-1	CATSESGGNQPQHF	TGTGCCACCAGTGAATCAGGGGGCAATCAGCCCCAGCATTTT